These 28 T cell receptor beta chains were sequenced from one sample in a study of cytomegalovirus exposure and HLA in healthy donors. PCR used 60 Vbeta primers and 13 Jbeta primers. The data were produced by immunoSEQ multiplex PCR, yet TCRdb's version contains in-frame clones alone and is incomplete. This sample yields 55,000 to 65,000 clones, of which around 89% are seen a single time; roughly 1.6% belongs to the top ten. Sample: PBMCs. These receptors all stem from a young man in good health and CMV-seropositive.

The rearrangement joins TRBV30 to TRBJ2-1, with TRBD2 matching over 8 bases. Per the germline V gene, CDR1 is GTSNPN and CDR2 is SVGIG (reference sequence). This CDR3 region has 12 residues. The V and J ends lost 8 bases and 4 bases, in that order; junction bases with no gene match: 4. The CDR3 region has the DNA TGTGCCGGAACTAGCGGATACAATGAGCAGTTCTTC. Translation gives CAGTSGYNEQFF. The full variable domain, rest sourced from reference TRBV30 and TRBJ2-1, is SQTIHQWPATLVQPVGSPLSLECTVEGTSNPNLYWYRQAAGRGLQLLFYSVGIGQISSEVPQNLSASRPQDRQFILSSKKLLLSDSGFYLCAGTSGYNEQFFGPGTRLTVL.

This chain joins TRBV11-2 and TRBJ1-1; D ambiguous. CDR1 is SGHAT and CDR2 is FQNNGV in the germline V gene. Trimming took off 1 base at V and 0 bases at J, with 9 bases between the two ends. This CDR3 is 15 amino acids long. CDR3 DNA sequence: TGTGCCAGCAGCTTAGTCCCAGTCATGAACACTGAAGCTTTCTTT. Its protein product is CASSLVPVMNTEAFF.

Written as DNA, the CDR3 is TGTGCCAGCAGCTCGACAGGGACCCTCTACGAGCAGTACTTC. It is translated as CASSSTGTLYEQYF. The J gene is TRBJ2-7, the V gene TRBV5-4, with TRBD1 identical over 7 bases. Germline lookup yields CDR1 SGHNT and CDR2 YYREEE (reference sequence). The V gene end was trimmed by 3 bases and the J gene end by 3 bases; junction bases not matched to a gene: 6. This CDR3 spans 14 amino acids.

This clone is a singleton in its sample. The chain combines TRBV6-6 with TRBJ2-1; 10 positions match TRBD2. In germline, CDR1 is MNHNY, CDR2 SVGAGI (reference sequence). V trimming: 4 bases; J trimming: 4 bases; junction bases outside the gene matches: 7. The CDR3 runs to 16 residues. CDR3 bases: TGTGCCAGCAGTTCTCAACTAGCGGGAATGTACAATGAGCAGTTCTTC. Translated: CASSSQLAGMYNEQFF.

The chain combines TRBV19 with TRBJ2-7; TRBD2 matches at 9 bases. The V segment lost 3 bases and the J segment 3 bases; nucleotides outside the gene matches: 3. CDR3 length: 14 residues. From germline, CDR1 is LNHDA and CDR2 SQIVND (reference sequence). The CDR3 here is CASSISGGYYEQYF. CDR3 nucleotide sequence: TGTGCCAGTAGTATCAGCGGGGGGTACTACGAGCAGTACTTC.

V is TRBV7-2 and J is TRBJ2-3; D not resolved. The CDR3 runs to 16 residues. Trimming pared 2 bases from V and 3 bases from J, leaving 15 bases between. Germline CDR1 reads SGHTA; CDR2 reads FQGNSA. The CDR3 spells CASSLIGYRVTDTQYF. CDR3 in DNA: TGTGCCAGCAGCTTAATCGGCTATCGGGTTACAGATACGCAGTATTTT.

V is TRBV19 and J is TRBJ2-5, with TRBD1 matching over 10 bases. The CDR3 sequence is 15 residues long. After removal of 5 bases from V and 3 bases from J, the junction contained 6 bases not matched to a gene. Germline CDR1 and CDR2: LNHDA and SQIVND (reference sequence). The CDR3 DNA is TGTGCCAGTAGTGGTACCGGGACAGGGGAAGAGACCCAGTACTTC. It translates to CASSGTGTGEETQYF.

The V gene is TRBV5-1, the J gene TRBJ1-6; weak D call: TRBD1 (5 bases). There are 15 residues in the CDR3. Germline V gives CDR1 SGHRS, CDR2 YFSETQ. V lost 1 base, J lost 0 bases, and 5 bases lay in between. The CDR3, as DNA: TGCGCCAGCAGCTTGACAGGCTCCTATAATTCACCCCTCCACTTT. The encoded protein is CASSLTGSYNSPLHF. The full variable domain, rest sourced from reference TRBV5-1 and TRBJ1-6, is KAGVTQTPRYLIKTRGQQVTLSCSPISGHRSVSWYQQTPGQGLQFLFEYFSETQRNKGNFPGRFSGRQFSNSRSEMNVSTLELGDSALYLCASSLTGSYNSPLHFGNGTRLTVT.

The gene calls are TRBV29-1 and TRBJ1-2; 7 nucleotides align to TRBD1. The CDR3 contains 13 residues. CDR1 and CDR2 from the germline V gene are SQVTM and ANQGSEA. With 4 bases clipped from V and 4 bases from J, the junction kept 6 bases outside the gene matches. The CDR3 is CSVVSSGGYGYTF. CDR3 in DNA: TGCAGCGTTGTATCGTCAGGGGGCTATGGCTACACCTTC.

The sample holds a few counts of this clone. The chain recombines TRBV6-5 with TRBJ2-1; D may be TRBD2 (5 bases). Per the germline V gene, CDR1 is MNHEY and CDR2 is SVGAGI. Trimming shortened V by 2 bases and J by 5 bases, and 13 bases separated the two germline ends. The CDR3 runs 15 residues. The CDR3 DNA follows: TGTGCCAGCAGTTACATATCGGGGAGAGACAATGAGCAGTTCTTC. It is translated as CASSYISGRDNEQFF.

V and J are TRBV9 and TRBJ2-6, with D perhaps TRBD1 (5 bases). Germline values: CDR1 SGDLS, CDR2 YYNGEE. CDR3 length equals 20 residues. V was cut by 0 bases and J by 0 bases, with 19 bases left in between. The DNA for the CDR3 is TGTGCCAGCAGCGTAGACGGACACAGTGCCTTCGTCTCTGGGGCCAACGTCCTGACTTTC. As protein: CASSVDGHSAFVSGANVLTF.

The chain links TRBV7-8 to TRBJ1-1; 7 bases line up with TRBD1. V shed 5 bases and J 5 bases; nucleotides not matched to a gene: 14. The germline V gene encodes CDR1 SGHVS and CDR2 FQNEAQ. This CDR3 spans 16 amino acids. In nucleotides, the CDR3 is TGTGCCAGCAGCGTAAAACAGGGGTTAAGAGGGACTGAAGCTTTCTTT. Protein: CASSVKQGLRGTEAFF.

This chain links TRBV2 with TRBJ2-5, with 8 bases aligning to TRBD1. With 5 bases clipped from V and 4 bases from J, the junction kept 12 bases outside the gene matches. The CDR3 spans 16 residues. Germline V lookup: CDR1 SNHLY, CDR2 FYNNEI. DNA for the CDR3: TGTGCCAGCAGTCAAGGGGTCAGGGGGCGCAGAGAGACCCAGTACTTC. It specifies CASSQGVRGRRETQYF.

The chain's CDR3 is CASSQAQAKASYEQYF. Here the CDR3 DNA reads TGCGCCAGCAGCCAAGCCCAGGCCAAAGCCTCCTACGAGCAGTACTTC. The V and J genes are TRBV4-1 and TRBJ2-7; D uncertain. With 1 base removed from V and 0 bases from J, the gap between germline ends came to 13 bases. Germline V CDR1 and CDR2: MGHRA, YSYEKL. This CDR3 has 16 residues.

The genes are TRBV5-1 and TRBJ2-7, with 9 nucleotides matching TRBD2. Germline CDR1 reads SGHRS; CDR2 reads YFSETQ. V shed 0 bases and J 1 base; nucleotides not matched to a gene: 8. This CDR3 has 17 amino acids. CDR3 in amino acids: CASSLETGGRGSYEQYF. The CDR3, as DNA: TGCGCCAGCAGCTTGGAAACAGGCGGGAGGGGATCCTACGAGCAGTACTTC.

The chain couples TRBV2 to TRBJ2-7, with TRBD1 matching over 8 bases. Germline V gene lookup returns CDR1 SNHLY and CDR2 FYNNEI. The junction had 8 bases not matched to a gene; V was cut back by 4 bases and J by 3 bases. The CDR3 consists of 15 residues. The CDR3 here is CASSAPGQENYEQYF. The CDR3 DNA reads as TGTGCCAGCAGTGCGCCGGGACAGGAGAACTACGAGCAGTACTTC.

CDR3 in DNA: TGTGCCAGCAGCTACCTACCAACCTACGAGCAGTACTTC. It translates to CASSYLPTYEQYF. The V and J genes are TRBV11-3 and TRBJ2-7; D ambiguous. This CDR3 has 13 amino acids. CDR1 SGHNT and CDR2 YENEEA come from the germline V gene. V lost 4 bases and J lost 2, with 9 bases in between.

CDR3 residues: CASSFGGRGSEQFF. Here the CDR3 DNA reads TGTGCCAGTAGTTTCGGGGGAAGGGGTAGTGAGCAGTTCTTC. The rearrangement links TRBV19 to TRBJ2-1, with D tentatively TRBD2 (6 bases). The CDR3 is 14 residues long. Trimming stripped 5 bases from V and 9 bases from J, with 17 bases between. Germline CDR1 is LNHDA and CDR2 is SQIVND (reference sequence).

The chain recombines TRBV7-8 with TRBJ2-5; no definite D call. The CDR3 contains 14 residues. The V end was cut by 2 bases, the J end by 1 base, with 8 bases between. Germline V gene sequence: CDR1 SGHVS, CDR2 FQNEAQ. The CDR3 loop is CASSLSTSQETQYF. The CDR3 region has the DNA TGTGCCAGCAGCTTATCGACAAGCCAAGAGACCCAGTACTTC.

The chain is built from TRBV6-1 and TRBJ2-2; 7 positions match TRBD1. V was pared by 4 bases and J by 4 bases, with 6 bases of the junction left unmatched. CDR1 is MNHNS and CDR2 is SASEGT in the germline V gene. The CDR3 totals 15 residues. DNA of the CDR3: TGTGCCAGCAGTGGAGGGGGCGCGGGCACCGGGGAGCTGTTTTTT. It codes for CASSGGGAGTGELFF.

The V gene is TRBV30, the J gene TRBJ2-7; D possibly corresponds to TRBD1 (5 bases). The CDR3 has 14 amino acids. The germline V gene encodes CDR1 GTSNPN and CDR2 SVGIG (reference sequence). Trimming stripped 2 bases from V and 0 bases from J, with 11 bases between. For the CDR3, the DNA is TGTGCCTGGAGTTGGGCAGGGAACTCCTACGAGCAGTACTTC. It is translated as CAWSWAGNSYEQYF. The entire variable domain, with the rest obtained from reference TRBV30 and TRBJ2-7, is as follows: SQTIHQWPATLVQPVGSPLSLECTVEGTSNPNLYWYRQAAGRGLQLLFYSVGIGQISSEVPQNLSASRPQDRQFILSSKKLLLSDSGFYLCAWSWAGNSYEQYFGPGTRLTVT.

The rearrangement links TRBV30 to TRBJ1-2; the match to TRBD1 covers 7 bases. From germline, CDR1 is GTSNPN and CDR2 SVGIG (reference sequence). Trimming at V came to 1 base and at J to 4 bases, leaving 0 bases not matched to a gene. The CDR3 covers 12 residues. The CDR3 DNA reads as TGTGCCTGGAGTGGACAGGGCTATGGCTACACCTTC. Translation: CAWSGQGYGYTF.

The rearrangement uses TRBV5-4 and TRBJ2-3; 7 bases are a match to TRBD2. Germline CDR1 SGHNT, CDR2 YYREEE (reference sequence). V dropped 4 bases and J dropped 0; count of bases not matched to a gene: 5. The CDR3 contains 15 residues. The CDR3 DNA sequence: TGTGCCAGCAGCAGGGACTACTCTAGCACAGATACGCAGTATTTT. This sequence encodes CASSRDYSSTDTQYF.

The CDR3 sequence: CASSFCRYSPETQYF. The CDR3 DNA reads as TGTGCCAGCAGCTTCTGCCGGTATAGCCCAGAGACCCAGTACTTC. The chain combines TRBV7-3 with TRBJ2-5, with unresolved D. The CDR3 runs 15 residues. V was cut by 3 bases and J by 4 bases, with 15 bases left in between. Germline V gene sequence: CDR1 SGHTA, CDR2 FQGTGA.

The J gene is TRBJ2-7, the V gene TRBV10-2; D may be TRBD2 (6 bases). There are 13 residues in the CDR3. V lost 8 bases to trimming and J lost 0 bases, with 11 bases between them. Germline CDR1 and CDR2: WSHSY and SAAADI. CDR3 sequence: CASEAEGSYEQYF. DNA for the CDR3: TGCGCCAGCGAGGCGGAGGGCTCCTACGAGCAGTACTTC.

The rearrangement joins TRBV5-1 to TRBJ2-7; 7 bases agree with TRBD1. CDR3 length: 15 amino acids. The V segment lost 5 bases and the J segment 6 bases; nucleotides outside the gene matches: 14. The germline gives CDR1 SGHRS, CDR2 YFSETQ. The CDR3 reads CASSFTGDLRGEQYF. Here the CDR3 DNA reads TGCGCCAGCAGTTTCACAGGGGATTTGAGAGGCGAGCAGTACTTC.

The chain is built from TRBV7-4 and TRBJ2-5; TRBD2 matches at 9 bases. The CDR3 is 16 amino acids. Trimming took 5 bases from V and 4 from J; bases not matched to a gene: 11. CDR1 SGHVT and CDR2 SQSDAQ come from the germline V gene. The CDR3 DNA sequence: TGTGCCAGCAGCCCCACAATAGCGGGAGCAAGAGAGACCCAGTACTTC. This sequence encodes CASSPTIAGARETQYF.

The chain uses TRBV7-2 and TRBJ1-2, with D unclear. Germline values: CDR1 SGHTA, CDR2 FQGNSA. The CDR3 loop spans 14 amino acids. The V gene lost 1 base and the J gene lost 8 bases, with 14 bases spanning the gap. The CDR3 sequence: CASSLEGVGEGYTF. Here the CDR3 DNA reads TGTGCCAGCAGCTTAGAAGGCGTGGGCGAGGGCTACACCTTC.